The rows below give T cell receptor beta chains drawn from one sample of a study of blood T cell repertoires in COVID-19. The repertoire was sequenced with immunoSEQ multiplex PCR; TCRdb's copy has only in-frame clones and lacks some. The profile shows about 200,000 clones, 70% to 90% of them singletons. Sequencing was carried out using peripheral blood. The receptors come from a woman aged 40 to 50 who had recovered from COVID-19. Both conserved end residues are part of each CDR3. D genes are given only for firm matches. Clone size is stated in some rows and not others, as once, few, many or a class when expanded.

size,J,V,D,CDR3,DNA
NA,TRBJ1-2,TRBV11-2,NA,CASSLSEDDYGYTF,TGTGCCAGCAGCTTATCGGAGGATGACTATGGCTACACCTTC
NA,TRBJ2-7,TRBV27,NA,CASSPLASSYEQYF,TGTGCCAGCAGCCCTCTAGCGTCCTCCTACGAGCAGTACTTC
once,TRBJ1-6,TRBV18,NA,CASSAGNNSPLHF,TGTGCCAGCTCAGCGGGGAATAATTCACCCCTCCACTTT
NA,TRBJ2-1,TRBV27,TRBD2,CASSKKPGLAGANEQFF,TGTGCCAGCAGTAAGAAACCGGGACTAGCGGGAGCCAATGAGCAGTTCTTC
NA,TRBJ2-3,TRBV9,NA,CASSVDGATPYTQYF,TGTGCCAGCAGCGTAGATGGGGCCACCCCGTATACGCAGTATTTT
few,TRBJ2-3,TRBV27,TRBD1,CASGWTGATDTQYF,TGTGCCAGCGGTTGGACAGGGGCCACAGATACGCAGTATTTT
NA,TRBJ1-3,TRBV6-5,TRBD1,CASSSRTGVGNTIYF,TGTGCCAGCAGTAGCCGGACAGGGGTAGGAAACACCATATATTTT
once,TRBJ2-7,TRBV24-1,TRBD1,CATSDFHSRDRTYEQYF,TGTGCCACCAGTGATTTCCACTCCCGGGACAGAACCTACGAGCAGTACTTC
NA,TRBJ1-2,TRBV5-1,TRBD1,CASSLADGTDYGYTF,TGCGCCAGCAGCTTGGCCGACGGGACAGACTATGGCTACACCTTC
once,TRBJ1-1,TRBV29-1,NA,CSVVLGGVAFF,TGCAGCGTTGTTTTAGGGGGGGTTGCTTTCTTT
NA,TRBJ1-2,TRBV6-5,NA,CASSTRYPRGGYTF,TGTGCCAGCAGTACCCGGTACCCTCGTGGTGGCTACACCTTC
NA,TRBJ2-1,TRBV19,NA,CASSIEAAGWGEQFF,TGTGCCAGTAGTATAGAAGCGGCAGGCTGGGGTGAGCAGTTCTTC
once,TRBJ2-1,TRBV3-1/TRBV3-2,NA,CASSQVSGSYNEQFF,TGTGCCAGCAGCCAAGTTAGCGGATCCTACAATGAGCAGTTCTTC
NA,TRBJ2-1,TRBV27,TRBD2,CASSLAGLNYNEQFF,TGTGCCAGCAGTTTAGCGGGACTAAACTACAATGAGCAGTTCTTC
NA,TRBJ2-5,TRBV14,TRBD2,CASSPTSGQETQYF,TGTGCCAGCAGCCCAACTAGCGGGCAAGAGACCCAGTACTTC
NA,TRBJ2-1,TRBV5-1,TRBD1,CASRSHPGQASYNEQFF,TGCGCCAGCAGAAGTCACCCGGGACAGGCCTCCTACAATGAGCAGTTCTTC
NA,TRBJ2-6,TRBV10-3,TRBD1,CAIGQGSSGANVLTF,TGTGCCATCGGACAGGGCTCTTCCGGGGCCAACGTCCTGACTTTC
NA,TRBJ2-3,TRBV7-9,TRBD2,CASSLDGGSRADTQYF,TGTGCCAGCAGCTTAGACGGCGGGAGTAGGGCAGATACGCAGTATTTT
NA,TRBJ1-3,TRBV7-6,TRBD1,CASSLNRGTGGNTIYF,TGTGCCAGCAGCTTAAACCGCGGGACAGGTGGAAACACCATATATTTT
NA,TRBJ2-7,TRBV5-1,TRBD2,CASRQATSGLYEQYF,TGCGCCAGCAGGCAAGCGACTAGCGGGCTCTACGAGCAGTACTTC
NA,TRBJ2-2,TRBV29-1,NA,CSVEVESGELFF,TGCAGCGTTGAGGTAGAGTCCGGGGAGCTGTTTTTT
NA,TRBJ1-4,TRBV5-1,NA,CASSPGDGGVPEKLFF,TGCGCCAGCAGCCCAGGCGATGGGGGCGTCCCTGAAAAACTGTTTTTT
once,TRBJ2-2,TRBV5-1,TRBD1,CASSLADRGRPGELFF,TGCGCCAGCAGCTTGGCGGACAGGGGACGGCCCGGGGAGCTGTTTTTT
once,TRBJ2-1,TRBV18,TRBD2,CASSLKSGSTYNEQFF,TGTGCCAGCTCACTGAAAAGCGGGAGCACCTACAATGAGCAGTTCTTC
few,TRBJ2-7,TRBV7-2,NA,CASTSPPYEQYF,TGTGCCAGCACCTCCCCCCCCTACGAGCAGTACTTC
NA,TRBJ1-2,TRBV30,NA,CAWSEGSPGEGGYTF,TGTGCCTGGAGTGAAGGGAGCCCAGGGGAAGGTGGCTACACCTTC
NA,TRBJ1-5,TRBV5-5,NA,CASSPGGRQPQHF,TGTGCCAGCAGCCCCGGGGGGAGGCAGCCCCAGCATTTT
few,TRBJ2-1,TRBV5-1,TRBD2,CASSPTASGSGLGDEQFF,TGCGCCAGCAGCCCGACGGCTAGCGGGAGTGGACTTGGGGATGAGCAGTTCTTC
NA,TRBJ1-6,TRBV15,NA,CATSRDRDPSNSPLHF,TGTGCCACCAGCAGAGATAGAGATCCCTCTAATTCACCCCTCCACTTT
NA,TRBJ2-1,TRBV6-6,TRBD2,CASSLYFTSGEYNEQFF,TGTGCCAGCAGTCTCTACTTTACTAGCGGAGAATACAATGAGCAGTTCTTC
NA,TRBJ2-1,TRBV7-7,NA,CASSITPQAEQFF,TGTGCCAGCAGCATAACCCCTCAGGCGGAGCAGTTCTTC
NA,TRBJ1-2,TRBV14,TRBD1,CASRFGQGHGYTF,TGTGCCAGCAGATTCGGACAGGGACATGGCTACACCTTC
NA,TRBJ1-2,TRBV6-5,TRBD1,CASSRDRDYGYTF,TGTGCCAGCAGTAGGGACAGGGACTATGGCTACACCTTC
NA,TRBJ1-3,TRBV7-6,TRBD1,CASSLTGPGNTIYF,TGTGCCAGCAGCTTGACAGGGCCTGGAAACACCATATATTTT
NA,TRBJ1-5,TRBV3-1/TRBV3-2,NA,CASSQDQTANQPQHF,TGTGCCAGCAGCCAAGATCAAACAGCCAATCAGCCCCAGCATTTT
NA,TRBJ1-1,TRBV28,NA,CATNPPDREAFF,TGTGCCACAAACCCTCCCGACAGAGAAGCTTTCTTT
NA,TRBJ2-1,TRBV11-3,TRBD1,CASSLGTGEQFF,TGTGCCAGCAGCTTAGGGACAGGAGAGCAGTTCTTC
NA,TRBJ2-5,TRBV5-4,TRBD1,CASSWGQGSSSGQETQYF,TGTGCCAGCAGCTGGGGACAGGGGTCCAGTAGCGGTCAAGAGACCCAGTACTTC
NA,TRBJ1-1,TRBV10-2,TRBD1,CASSSGGVNTEAFF,TGCGCCAGCAGCTCAGGGGGCGTGAACACTGAAGCTTTCTTT
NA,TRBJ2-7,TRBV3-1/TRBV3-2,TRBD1,CASSQDRDREGYEQYF,TGTGCCAGCAGCCAAGACAGGGACAGGGAGGGCTACGAGCAGTACTTC
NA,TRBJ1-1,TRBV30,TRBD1,CAWSDRRGRGVTEAFF,TGTGCCTGGAGTGACCGCAGGGGGCGTGGAGTCACTGAAGCTTTCTTT
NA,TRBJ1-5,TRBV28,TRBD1,CAIRPGQGNQPQHF,TGTGCCATCCGTCCGGGACAGGGGAATCAGCCCCAGCATTTT
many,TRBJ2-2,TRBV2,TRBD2,CASSRTGTSGSVGELFF,TGTGCCAGCAGTCGAACCGGGACTAGCGGGAGTGTCGGGGAGCTGTTTTTT
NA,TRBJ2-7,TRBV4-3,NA,CASSQDWAPSYEQYF,TGCGCCAGCAGCCAAGATTGGGCTCCTTCCTACGAGCAGTACTTC
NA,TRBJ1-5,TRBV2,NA,CASSEEQRNQPQHF,TGTGCCAGCAGTGAAGAACAGCGCAATCAGCCCCAGCATTTT
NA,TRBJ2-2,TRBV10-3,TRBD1,CAIAGTGDTGELFF,TGTGCCATCGCCGGGACAGGGGACACCGGGGAGCTGTTTTTT
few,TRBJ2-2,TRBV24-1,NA,CATARKDTDTGELFF,TGTGCCACCGCACGGAAGGACACCGACACCGGGGAGCTGTTTTTT
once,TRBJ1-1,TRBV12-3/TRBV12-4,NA,CASSRQEDTEAFF,TGTGCCAGCAGCAGACAGGAGGACACTGAAGCTTTCTTT
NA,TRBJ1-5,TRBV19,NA,CASQDLNQPQHF,TGTGCCTCACAGGACCTGAATCAGCCCCAGCATTTT
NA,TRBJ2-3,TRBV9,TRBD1,CASRAGTGSTDTQYF,TGTGCCAGCAGGGCCGGGACAGGGAGCACAGATACGCAGTATTTT
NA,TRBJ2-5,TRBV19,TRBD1,CASSRQGKETQYF,TGTGCCAGTAGTAGACAGGGGAAAGAGACCCAGTACTTC
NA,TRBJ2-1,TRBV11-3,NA,CASSLGQNNEQFF,TGTGCCAGCAGCTTAGGGCAAAACAATGAGCAGTTCTTC
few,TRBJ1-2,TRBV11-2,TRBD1,CASSSLRTGAGGYTF,TGTGCCAGCAGCTCACTCCGGACAGGGGCCGGTGGCTACACCTTC
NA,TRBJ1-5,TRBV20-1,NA,CSASFGDSNQPQHF,TGCAGTGCTAGTTTCGGGGATAGCAATCAGCCCCAGCATTTT
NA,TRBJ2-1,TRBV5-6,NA,CASSQGSHNEQFF,TGTGCCAGCAGCCAGGGGTCCCACAATGAGCAGTTCTTC
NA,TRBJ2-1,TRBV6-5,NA,CASRPDSYNEQFF,TGTGCCAGCAGACCGGACAGTTACAATGAGCAGTTCTTC
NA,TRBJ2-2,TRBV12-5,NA,CASGLISGGVTGELFF,TGTGCTAGTGGTTTGATTTCAGGAGGGGTCACCGGGGAGCTGTTTTTT
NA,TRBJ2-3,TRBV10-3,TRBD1,CAIGAGTVTDTQYF,TGTGCCATAGGGGCCGGGACAGTTACAGATACGCAGTATTTT
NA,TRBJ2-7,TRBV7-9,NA,CASSPLGAGAYEQYF,TGTGCCAGCAGCCCCCTGGGGGCGGGGGCCTACGAGCAGTACTTC
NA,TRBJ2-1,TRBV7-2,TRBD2,CASSLDDSGGEQFF,TGTGCCAGCAGCTTAGATGATAGCGGGGGTGAGCAGTTCTTC